Included here is one TCR beta chain sequence, with context. The target of this receptor is not known. The input lacks base qualities; no much larger clone sits a single base away. This entry is derived from a study of blood T cell repertoires in COVID-19 (dated by TCRdb to the early 2020s). The study in broad terms: Samples covering the acute and convalescent phases of COVID-19 were provided by collaborators in the United States, Italy and Spain. The dataset comprised deeply sampled blood TCRbeta repertoires from subjects exposed to, actively infected with, or recovered from COVID-19. A freely available public database, intended as a resource for researchers studying the immune response to SARS-CoV-2, is where the repertoires were released. Samples were obtained from the ongoing ImmuneRACE study (first 160 participants) and from roughly 1,300 subjects provided by 6 global collaborators. The prospective study material was composed of cDNA or gDNA derived from T cells, B-cell-depleted T cells, or PBMCs. Where HLA class I and class II types were available, the types were taken from metadata supplied by the sample provider, not from assay-based typing. Nearly every sample came with metadata listing a de-identified subject ID, COVID-19 status, age in years and sex.

Collaborating institutions collected whole blood in K2EDTA tubes following their own protocols. For TCRbeta analysis, collaborator samples were shipped as frozen whole blood, as isolated PBMCs, or as DNA extracted from either sample type. Beyond this particular receptor, the publication reports: How much clinical and demographic metadata was included differed by source and by participant, and the metadata was provided uncurated.

V is reduced by 1 base and J by 7 bases, leaving a spacing of 10 bases between them. There are 13 amino acids in the CDR3, from cysteine to phenylalanine inclusive. Left in the record is the CDR3 DNA by itself, 39 bases read in frame from the first base. TCRbeta CDR3 regions were amplified from genomic DNA using the immunoSEQ Assay, a bias-controlled multiplex PCR. In the source study's methods: Within the assay, amplification of reference gene primers was used to estimate how many nucleated cells each sample contained. To quantify the absolute abundance of each unique TCRbeta CDR3 rearrangement, sequence reads were collapsed and filtered. For each sample, productive Simpson clonality was calculated as the square root of Simpson's diversity index across productive rearrangements. TCRdb holds this immuneACCESS table with in-frame rearrangements only. Some clones are missing; in checked studies, unresolved V genes explain under half, and the rest has no known cause. That table supplies the V and J calls and clone size; D and trimming were determined from the DNA. The sample table lists approximately 430,000 clones, 80% to 90% of them with a count of one. The ten biggest clones cover 1.4% of the sample.

Input material: peripheral blood. The chain is assembled from TRBV12-3 or TRBV12-4 and TRBJ1-1; TRBD1 could be the D gene, as 5 bases match. The source of this sequence is a woman aged 30 to 39 with active or convalescent COVID-19. The DNA reads TGTGCCAGCAGTTTAGACCGTAGGGGTGAAGCTTTCTTT. Translated, it reads CASSLDRRGEAFF.